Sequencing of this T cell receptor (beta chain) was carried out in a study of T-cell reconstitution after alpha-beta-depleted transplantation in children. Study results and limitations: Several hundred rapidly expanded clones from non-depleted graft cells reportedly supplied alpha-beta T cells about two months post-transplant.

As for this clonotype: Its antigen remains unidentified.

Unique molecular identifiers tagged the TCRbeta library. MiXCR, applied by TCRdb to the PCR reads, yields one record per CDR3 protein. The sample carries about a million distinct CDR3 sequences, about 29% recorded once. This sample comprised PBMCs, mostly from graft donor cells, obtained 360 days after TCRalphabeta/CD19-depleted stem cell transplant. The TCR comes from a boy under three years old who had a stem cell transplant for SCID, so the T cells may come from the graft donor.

The CDR3 sequence: CASSQPPGQGGTGELFF. The CDR3 bases are TGCGCCAGCAGCCAACCCCCAGGACAGGGAGGGACCGGGGAGCTGTTTTTT. This chain links TRBV4-3 with TRBJ2-2; possibly TRBD1 for D (8 bases). The germline V and J ends were trimmed by 2 bases and 5 bases, with 18 bases remaining between them. This CDR3 is 17 amino acids long. Germline loops: CDR1 LGHNA, CDR2 YSLEER.